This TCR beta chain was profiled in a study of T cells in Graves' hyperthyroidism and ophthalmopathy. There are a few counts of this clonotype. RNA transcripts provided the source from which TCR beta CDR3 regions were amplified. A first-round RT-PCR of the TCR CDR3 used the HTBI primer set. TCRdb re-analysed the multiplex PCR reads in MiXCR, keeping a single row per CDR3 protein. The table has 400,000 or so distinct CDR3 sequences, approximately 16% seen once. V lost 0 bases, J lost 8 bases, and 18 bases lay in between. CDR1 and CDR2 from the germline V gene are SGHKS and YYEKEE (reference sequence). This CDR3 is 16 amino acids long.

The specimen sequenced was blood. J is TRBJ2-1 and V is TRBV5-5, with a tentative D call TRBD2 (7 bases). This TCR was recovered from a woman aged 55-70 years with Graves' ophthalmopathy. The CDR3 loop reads CASSLASGGGSYEQFF. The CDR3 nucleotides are TGTGCCAGCAGCTTGGCTTCCGGGGGCGGGAGCTATGAGCAGTTCTTC.